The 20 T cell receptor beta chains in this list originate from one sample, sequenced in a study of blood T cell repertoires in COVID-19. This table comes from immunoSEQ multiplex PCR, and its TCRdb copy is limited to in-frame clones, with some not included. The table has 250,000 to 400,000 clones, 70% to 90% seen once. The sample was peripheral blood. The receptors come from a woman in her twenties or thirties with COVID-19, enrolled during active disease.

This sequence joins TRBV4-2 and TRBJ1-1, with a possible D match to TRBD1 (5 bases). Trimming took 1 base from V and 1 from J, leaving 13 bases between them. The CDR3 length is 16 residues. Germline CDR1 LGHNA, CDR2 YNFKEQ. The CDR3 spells CASSQAVAGSNTEAFF. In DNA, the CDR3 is TGTGCCAGCAGCCAAGCGGTAGCAGGGTCGAACACTGAAGCTTTCTTT.

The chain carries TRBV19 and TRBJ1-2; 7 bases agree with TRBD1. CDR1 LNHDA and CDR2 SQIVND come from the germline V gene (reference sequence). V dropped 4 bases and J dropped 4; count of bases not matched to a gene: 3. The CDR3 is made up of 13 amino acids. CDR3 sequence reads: CASSTRGSYGYTF. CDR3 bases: TGTGCCAGTAGTACCAGGGGGTCCTATGGCTACACCTTC.

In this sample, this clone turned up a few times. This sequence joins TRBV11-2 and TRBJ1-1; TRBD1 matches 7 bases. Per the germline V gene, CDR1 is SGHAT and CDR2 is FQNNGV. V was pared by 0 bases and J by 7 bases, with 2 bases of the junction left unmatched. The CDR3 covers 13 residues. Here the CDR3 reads CASSLDRTGEAFF. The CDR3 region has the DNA TGTGCCAGCAGCTTAGACAGGACAGGTGAAGCTTTCTTT.

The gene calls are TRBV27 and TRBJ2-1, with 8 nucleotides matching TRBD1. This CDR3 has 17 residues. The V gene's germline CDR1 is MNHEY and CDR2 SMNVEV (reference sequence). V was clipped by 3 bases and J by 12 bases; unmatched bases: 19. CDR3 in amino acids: CASSLAPPGQVVEGQFF. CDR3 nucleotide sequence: TGTGCCAGCAGTTTGGCCCCCCCGGGACAGGTAGTAGAAGGGCAGTTCTTC.

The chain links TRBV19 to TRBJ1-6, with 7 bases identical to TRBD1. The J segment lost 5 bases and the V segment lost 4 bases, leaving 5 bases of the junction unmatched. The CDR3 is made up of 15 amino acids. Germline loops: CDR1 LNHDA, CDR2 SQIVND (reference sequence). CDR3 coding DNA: TGTGCCAGTAGTAGAGGAGGGACAGATAATTCACCCCTCCACTTT. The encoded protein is CASSRGGTDNSPLHF.

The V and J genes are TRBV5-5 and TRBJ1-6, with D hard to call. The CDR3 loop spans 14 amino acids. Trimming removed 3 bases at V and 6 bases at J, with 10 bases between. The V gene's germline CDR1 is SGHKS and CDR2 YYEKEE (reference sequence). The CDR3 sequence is CASSYGIFNSPLHF. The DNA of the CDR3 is TGTGCCAGCAGCTACGGTATTTTTAATTCACCCCTCCACTTT.

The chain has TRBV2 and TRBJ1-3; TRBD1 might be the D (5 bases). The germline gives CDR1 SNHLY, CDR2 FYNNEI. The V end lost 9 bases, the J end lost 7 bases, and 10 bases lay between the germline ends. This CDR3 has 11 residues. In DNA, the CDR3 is TGTGCCAGTTCCAACAGGAACACCATATATTTT. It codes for CASSNRNTIYF.

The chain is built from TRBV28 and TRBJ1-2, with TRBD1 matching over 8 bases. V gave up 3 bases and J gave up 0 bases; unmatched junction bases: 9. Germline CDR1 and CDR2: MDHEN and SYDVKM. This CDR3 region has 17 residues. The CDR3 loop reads CASSFTNRDRPNYGYTF. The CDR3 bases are TGTGCCAGCAGTTTCACCAATCGGGACAGGCCTAACTATGGCTACACCTTC.

In nucleotides, the CDR3 is TGTGCCAGCAAGGGGGGACAGGGGACACACTATGGCTACACCTTC. Encoded protein: CASKGGQGTHYGYTF. The chain is built from TRBV27 and TRBJ1-2; TRBD1 aligns across 10 bases. The CDR3 is 15 residues long. Germline CDR1 MNHEY, CDR2 SMNVEV (reference sequence). V dropped 7 bases and J dropped 3; count of bases not matched to a gene: 8.

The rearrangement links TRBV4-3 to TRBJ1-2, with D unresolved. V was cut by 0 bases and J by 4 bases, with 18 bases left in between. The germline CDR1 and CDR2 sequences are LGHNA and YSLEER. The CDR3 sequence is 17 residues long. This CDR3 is CASSQDTGQTPGYGYTF. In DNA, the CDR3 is TGCGCCAGCAGCCAAGATACTGGGCAGACCCCTGGCTATGGCTACACCTTC.

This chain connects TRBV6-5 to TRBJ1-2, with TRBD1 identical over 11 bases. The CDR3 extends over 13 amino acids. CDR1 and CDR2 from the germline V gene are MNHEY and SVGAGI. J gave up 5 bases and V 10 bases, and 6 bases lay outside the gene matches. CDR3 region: CATHGQGAYGYTF. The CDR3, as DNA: TGTGCCACCCATGGACAGGGGGCGTATGGCTACACCTTC.

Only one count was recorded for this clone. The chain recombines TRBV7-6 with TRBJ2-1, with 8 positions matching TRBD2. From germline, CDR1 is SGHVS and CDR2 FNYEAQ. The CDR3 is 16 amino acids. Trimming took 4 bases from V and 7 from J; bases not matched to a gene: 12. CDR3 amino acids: CASSSQAGGYANEQFF. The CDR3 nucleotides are TGTGCCAGCAGCTCCCAGGCGGGGGGCTACGCGAATGAGCAGTTCTTC.

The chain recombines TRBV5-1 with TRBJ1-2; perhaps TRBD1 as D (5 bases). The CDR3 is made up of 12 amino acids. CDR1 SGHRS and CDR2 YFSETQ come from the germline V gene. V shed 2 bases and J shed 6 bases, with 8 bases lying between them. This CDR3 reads CASSFEGDGYTF. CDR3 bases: TGCGCCAGCAGCTTTGAAGGGGATGGCTACACCTTC.

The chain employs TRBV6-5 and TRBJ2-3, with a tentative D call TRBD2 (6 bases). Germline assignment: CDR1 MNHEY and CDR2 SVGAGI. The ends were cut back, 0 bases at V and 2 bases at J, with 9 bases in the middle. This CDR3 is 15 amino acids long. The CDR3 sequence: CASSYSRGLTDTQYF. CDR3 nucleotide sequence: TGTGCCAGCAGTTACTCGAGGGGACTCACAGATACGCAGTATTTT.

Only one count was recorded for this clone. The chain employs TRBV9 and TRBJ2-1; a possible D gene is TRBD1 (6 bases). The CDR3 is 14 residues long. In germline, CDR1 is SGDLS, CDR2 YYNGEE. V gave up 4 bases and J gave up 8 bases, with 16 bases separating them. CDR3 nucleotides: TGTGCCAGCAGCTCAGGGGTGGCGCCCCATGAGCAGTTCTTC. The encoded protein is CASSSGVAPHEQFF.

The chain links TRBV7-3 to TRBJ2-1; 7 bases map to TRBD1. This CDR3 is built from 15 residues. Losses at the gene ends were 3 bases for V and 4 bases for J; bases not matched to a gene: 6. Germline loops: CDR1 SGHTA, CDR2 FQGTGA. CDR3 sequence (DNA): TGTGCCAGCAGCTTTGAGGGGGCCAATTACAATGAGCAGTTCTTC. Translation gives CASSFEGANYNEQFF.

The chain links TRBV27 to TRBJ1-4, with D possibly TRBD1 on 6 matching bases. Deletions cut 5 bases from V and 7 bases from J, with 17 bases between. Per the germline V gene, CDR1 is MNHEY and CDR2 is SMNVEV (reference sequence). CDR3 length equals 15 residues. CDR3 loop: CASSITVTGIEKLFF. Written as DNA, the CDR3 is TGTGCCAGCAGTATTACAGTCACAGGGATTGAAAAACTGTTTTTT. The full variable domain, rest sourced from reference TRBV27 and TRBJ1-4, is EAQVTQNPRYLITVTGKKLTVTCSQNMNHEYMSWYRQDPGLGLRQIYYSMNVEVTDKGDVPEGYKVSRKEKRNFPLILESPSPNQTSLYFCASSITVTGIEKLFFGSGTQLSVL.

The CDR3 DNA reads TGTGCCAGCTCCCGGGACAGAGCAGGCGAGCAGTACGTC. It specifies CASSRDRAGEQYV. The chain has TRBV18 and TRBJ2-7; TRBD1 aligns across 7 bases. Germline lookup yields CDR1 KGHSH and CDR2 LQKENI. The CDR3 runs to 13 residues. With 6 bases clipped from V and 6 bases from J, the junction kept 8 bases outside the gene matches.

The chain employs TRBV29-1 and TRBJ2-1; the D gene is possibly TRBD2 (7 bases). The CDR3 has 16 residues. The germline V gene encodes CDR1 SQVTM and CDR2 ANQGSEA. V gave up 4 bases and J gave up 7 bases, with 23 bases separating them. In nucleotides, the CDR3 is TGCAGCGTTGGTCGGCGGCTGGGGGGGGCGAGGAATGAGCAGTTCTTC. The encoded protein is CSVGRRLGGARNEQFF.

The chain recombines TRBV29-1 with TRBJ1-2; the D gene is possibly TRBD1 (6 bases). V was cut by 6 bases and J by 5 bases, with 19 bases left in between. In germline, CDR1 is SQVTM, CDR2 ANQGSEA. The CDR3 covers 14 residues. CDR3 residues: CSVETPGENYGYTF. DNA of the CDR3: TGCAGCGTCGAAACCCCAGGGGAGAATTATGGCTACACCTTC.